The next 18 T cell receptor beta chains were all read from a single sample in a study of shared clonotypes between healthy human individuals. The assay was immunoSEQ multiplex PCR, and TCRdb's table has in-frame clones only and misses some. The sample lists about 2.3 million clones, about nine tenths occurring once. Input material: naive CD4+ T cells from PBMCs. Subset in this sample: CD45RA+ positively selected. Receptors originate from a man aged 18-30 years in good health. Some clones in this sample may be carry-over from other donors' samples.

CDR3 coding DNA: TGTGCCAGCAGCTCGGGACAGGGGGACACTGAAGCTTTCTTT. Residues: CASSSGQGDTEAFF. The J gene is TRBJ1-1, the V gene TRBV7-3; TRBD1 matches 11 bases. CDR3 length: 14 amino acids. From germline, CDR1 is SGHTA and CDR2 FQGTGA. With 4 bases clipped from V and 3 bases from J, the junction kept 1 base outside the gene matches.

CDR3 coding DNA: TGTGCCAGCAGCCCTTACGGCCCCGGCCACGGCGAGCAGTACTTC. Translating gives CASSPYGPGHGEQYF. V is TRBV6-5 and J is TRBJ2-7; unclear D gene. V was clipped by 6 bases and J by 6 bases, with 21 bases between them. CDR3 length equals 15 residues. CDR1 and CDR2 from the germline V gene are MNHEY and SVGAGI.

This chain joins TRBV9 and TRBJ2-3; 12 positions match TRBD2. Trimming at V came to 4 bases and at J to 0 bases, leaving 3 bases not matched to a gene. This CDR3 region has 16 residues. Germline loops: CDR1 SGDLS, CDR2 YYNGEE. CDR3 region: CASSPGLAGSTDTQYF. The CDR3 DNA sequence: TGTGCCAGCAGCCCGGGACTAGCGGGCAGCACAGATACGCAGTATTTT.

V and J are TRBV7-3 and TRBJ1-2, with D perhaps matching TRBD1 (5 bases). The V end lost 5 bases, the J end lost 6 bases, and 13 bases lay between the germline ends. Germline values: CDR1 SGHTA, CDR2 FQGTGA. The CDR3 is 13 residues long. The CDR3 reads CASSLHRDDGYTF. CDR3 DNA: TGTGCCAGCAGCCTCCACCGGGACGATGGCTACACCTTC.

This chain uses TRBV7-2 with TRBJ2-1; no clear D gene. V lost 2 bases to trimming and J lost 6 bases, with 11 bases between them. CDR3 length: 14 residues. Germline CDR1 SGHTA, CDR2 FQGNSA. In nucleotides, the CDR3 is TGTGCCAGCAGCTTATTGCGCCAGCCCAATGAGCAGTTCTTC. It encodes CASSLLRQPNEQFF.

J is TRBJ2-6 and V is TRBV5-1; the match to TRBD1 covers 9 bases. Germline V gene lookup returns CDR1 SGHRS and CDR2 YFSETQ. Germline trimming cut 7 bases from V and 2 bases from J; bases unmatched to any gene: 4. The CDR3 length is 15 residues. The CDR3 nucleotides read TGCGCCAGCCTGGGGACAGGGACTGGGGCCAACGTCCTGACTTTC. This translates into CASLGTGTGANVLTF.

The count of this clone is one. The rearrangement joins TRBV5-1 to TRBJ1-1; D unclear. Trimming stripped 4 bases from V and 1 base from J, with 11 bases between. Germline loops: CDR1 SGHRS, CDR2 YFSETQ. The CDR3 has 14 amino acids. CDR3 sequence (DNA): TGCGCCAGCAGCCTCACAGTGGAGAACACTGAAGCTTTCTTT. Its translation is CASSLTVENTEAFF.

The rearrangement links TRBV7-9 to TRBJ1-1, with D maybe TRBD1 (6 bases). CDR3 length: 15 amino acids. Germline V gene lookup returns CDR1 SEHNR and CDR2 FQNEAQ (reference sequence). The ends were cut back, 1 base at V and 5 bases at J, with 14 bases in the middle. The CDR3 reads CASSLGRRGGTEAFF. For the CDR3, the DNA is TGTGCCAGCAGCTTAGGCCGCAGAGGGGGAACTGAAGCTTTCTTT.

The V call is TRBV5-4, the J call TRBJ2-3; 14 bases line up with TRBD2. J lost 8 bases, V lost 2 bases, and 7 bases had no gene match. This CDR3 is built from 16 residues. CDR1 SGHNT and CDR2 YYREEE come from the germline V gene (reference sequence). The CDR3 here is CASSFGTGTSGSTQYF. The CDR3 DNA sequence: TGTGCCAGCAGCTTCGGAACCGGGACTAGCGGGAGTACGCAGTATTTT.

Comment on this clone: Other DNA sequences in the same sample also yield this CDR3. The CDR3: CASSLAPRGTEAFF. CDR3 sequence (DNA): TGTGCCAGCAGCTTAGCGCCCAGGGGCACTGAAGCTTTCTTT. The rearrangement links TRBV7-2 to TRBJ1-1; the D gene is possibly TRBD1 (6 bases). Germline CDR1 and CDR2: SGHTA and FQGNSA. V lost 0 bases and J 4 bases, leaving 9 bases between the germline ends. This CDR3 is 14 amino acids long.

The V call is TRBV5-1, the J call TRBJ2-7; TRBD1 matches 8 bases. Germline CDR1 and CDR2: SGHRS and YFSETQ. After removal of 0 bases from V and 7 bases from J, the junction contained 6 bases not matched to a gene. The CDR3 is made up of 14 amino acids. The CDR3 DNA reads TGCGCCAGCAGCTTGGATGACAGGGGTAGGGAGCAGTACTTC. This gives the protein CASSLDDRGREQYF.

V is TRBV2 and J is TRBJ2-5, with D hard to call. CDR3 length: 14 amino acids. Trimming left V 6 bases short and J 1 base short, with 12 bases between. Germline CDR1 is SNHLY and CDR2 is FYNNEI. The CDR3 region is CASRLRNSQETQYF. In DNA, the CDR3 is TGTGCCAGCAGGCTACGAAATTCCCAAGAGACCCAGTACTTC.

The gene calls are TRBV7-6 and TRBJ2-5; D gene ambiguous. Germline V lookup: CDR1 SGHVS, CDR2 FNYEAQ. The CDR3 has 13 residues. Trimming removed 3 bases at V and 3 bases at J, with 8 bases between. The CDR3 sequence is CASSFLREETQYF. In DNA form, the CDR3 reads TGTGCCAGCAGCTTTTTGCGAGAAGAGACCCAGTACTTC.

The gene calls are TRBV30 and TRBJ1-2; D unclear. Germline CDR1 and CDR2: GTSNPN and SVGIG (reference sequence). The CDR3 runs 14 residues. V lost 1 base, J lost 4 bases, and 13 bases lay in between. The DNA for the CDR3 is TGTGCCTGGAGTGGGACCGCGGTCAGCTATGGCTACACCTTC. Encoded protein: CAWSGTAVSYGYTF.

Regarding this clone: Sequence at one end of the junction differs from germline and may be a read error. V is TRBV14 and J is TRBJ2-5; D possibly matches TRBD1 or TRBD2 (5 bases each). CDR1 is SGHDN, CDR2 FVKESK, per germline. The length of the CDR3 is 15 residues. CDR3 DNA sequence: TGTGCCAGCAGCCAAGTCCGGGGTGGACAAGTGACCCAGTACTTC. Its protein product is CASSQVRGGQVTQYF. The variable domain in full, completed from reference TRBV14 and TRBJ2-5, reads EAGVTQFPSHSVIEKGQTVTLRCDPISGHDNLYWYRRVMGKEIKFLLHFVKESKQDESGMPNNRFLAERTGGTYSTLKVQPAELEDSGVYFCASSQVRGGQVTQYFGPGTRLLVL.

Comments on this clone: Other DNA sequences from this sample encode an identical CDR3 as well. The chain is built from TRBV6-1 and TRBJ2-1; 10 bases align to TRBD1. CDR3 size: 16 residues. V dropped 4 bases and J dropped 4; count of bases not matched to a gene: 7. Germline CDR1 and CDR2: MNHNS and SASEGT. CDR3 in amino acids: CASSGRQGASYNEQFF. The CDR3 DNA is TGTGCCAGCAGTGGCAGACAGGGGGCTTCGTACAATGAGCAGTTCTTC.

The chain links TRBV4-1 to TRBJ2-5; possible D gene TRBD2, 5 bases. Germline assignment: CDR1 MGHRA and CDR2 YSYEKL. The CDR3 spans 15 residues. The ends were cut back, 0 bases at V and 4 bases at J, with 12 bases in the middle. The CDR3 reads CASSQDWGVRETQYF. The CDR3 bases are TGCGCCAGCAGCCAAGACTGGGGAGTCCGAGAGACCCAGTACTTC.

CDR3: CSVEESRGGNTIYF. The DNA for the CDR3 is TGCAGCGTTGAAGAGAGCAGGGGCGGAAACACCATATATTTT. The chain uses TRBV29-1 and TRBJ1-3, with D tentatively TRBD1 (6 bases). This CDR3 has 14 amino acids. V gave up 0 bases and J gave up 4 bases, with 10 bases separating them. Germline lookup yields CDR1 SQVTM and CDR2 ANQGSEA.